This TCR beta chain was identified during a study of T cell responses to AZD1222 COVID-19 vaccine. Concerning this clone itself: Its antigen is unknown.

Per the germline V gene, CDR1 is SGHTS and CDR2 is YDEGEE. CDR3 size: 13 residues. The V gene lost 7 bases and the J gene lost 3 bases, with 14 bases spanning the gap. Study-level results: Possibly, clonal diversity was underestimated; donors were largely white British and included more females.

Produced via immunoSEQ multiplex PCR; TCRdb's table is partial and in-frame only. The table shows some 130,000 clones, with about nine tenths occurring only once. Sample: peripheral blood, taken on day 0 of AZD1222 vaccination. The source is an adult in good health. The rearrangement uses TRBV5-8 and TRBJ2-7; D perhaps matches TRBD1 (6 bases). Here the CDR3 reads CASGAGAHYEQYF. For the CDR3, the DNA is TGTGCCAGCGGGGCAGGGGCCCACTACGAGCAGTACTTC.